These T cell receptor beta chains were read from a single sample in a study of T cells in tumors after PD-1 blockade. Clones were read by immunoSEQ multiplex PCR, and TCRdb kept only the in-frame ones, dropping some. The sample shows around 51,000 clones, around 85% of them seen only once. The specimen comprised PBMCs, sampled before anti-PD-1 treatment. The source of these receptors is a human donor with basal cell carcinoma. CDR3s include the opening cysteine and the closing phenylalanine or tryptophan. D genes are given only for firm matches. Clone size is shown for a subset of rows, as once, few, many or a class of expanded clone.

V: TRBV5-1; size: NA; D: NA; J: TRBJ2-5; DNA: TGCGCCAGCAGCACGGGGCTAGCGACAGAGACCCAGTACTTC; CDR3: CASSTGLATETQYF
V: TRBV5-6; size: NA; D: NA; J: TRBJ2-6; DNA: TGTGCCAGCAGCTTGATCCTCTTGTCCTACTCTGGGGCCAACGTCCTGACTTTC; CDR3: CASSLILLSYSGANVLTF
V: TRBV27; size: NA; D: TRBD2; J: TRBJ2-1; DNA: TGTGCCAGCAGTTTGGGACTAGCGGGGACCTACAATGAGCAGTTCTTC; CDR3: CASSLGLAGTYNEQFF
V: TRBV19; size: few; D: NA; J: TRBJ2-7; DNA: TGTGCCAGTAGTATAGAGCTTCCCGTCGCCTTGAACGAGCAGTACTTC; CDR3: CASSIELPVALNEQYF
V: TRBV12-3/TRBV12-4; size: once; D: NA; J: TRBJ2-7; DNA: TGTGCCAGCAGTTATACCTCCTACGAGCAGTACTTC; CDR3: CASSYTSYEQYF
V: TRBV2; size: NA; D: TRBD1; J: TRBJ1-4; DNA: TGTGCCAGCACCTACCAGGGGGTAACTAATGAAAAACTGTTTTTT; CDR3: CASTYQGVTNEKLFF
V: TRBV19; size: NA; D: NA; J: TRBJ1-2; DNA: TGTGCCAGTAATGCGGGGGGGTTCGGCTACACCTTC; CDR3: CASNAGGFGYTF
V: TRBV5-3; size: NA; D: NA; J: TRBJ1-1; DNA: TGTGCCAGAACTCGACCGGGCACTGAAGCTTTCTTT; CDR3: CARTRPGTEAFF
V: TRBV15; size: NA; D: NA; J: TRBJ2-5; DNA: TGTGCCACCAGCAGAGCGGCTAGAATCTTTGAGACCCAGTACTTC; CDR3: CATSRAARIFETQYF
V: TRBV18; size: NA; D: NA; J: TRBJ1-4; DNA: TGTGCCAGCTCACCAGCGGGGGCGCCTGAAAAACTGTTTTTT; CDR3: CASSPAGAPEKLFF